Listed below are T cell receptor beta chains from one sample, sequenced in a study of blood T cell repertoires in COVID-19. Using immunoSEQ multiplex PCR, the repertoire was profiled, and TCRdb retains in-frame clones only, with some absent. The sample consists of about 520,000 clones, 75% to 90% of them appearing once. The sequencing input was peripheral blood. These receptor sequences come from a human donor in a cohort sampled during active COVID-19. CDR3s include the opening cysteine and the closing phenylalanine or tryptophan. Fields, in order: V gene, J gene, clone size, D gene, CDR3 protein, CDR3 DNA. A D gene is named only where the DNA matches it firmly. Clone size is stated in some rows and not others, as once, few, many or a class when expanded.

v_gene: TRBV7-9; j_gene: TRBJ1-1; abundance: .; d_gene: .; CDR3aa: CASSLVANTEAFF; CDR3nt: TGTGCCAGCAGCTTAGTAGCTAACACTGAAGCTTTCTTT
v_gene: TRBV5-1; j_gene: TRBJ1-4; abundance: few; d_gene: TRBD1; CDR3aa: CASATGQGEEKLFF; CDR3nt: TGCGCCAGCGCTACGGGACAGGGTGAGGAAAAACTGTTTTTT
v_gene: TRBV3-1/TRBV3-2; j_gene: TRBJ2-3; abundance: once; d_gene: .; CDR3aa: CASSAEQNADTQYF; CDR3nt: TGTGCCAGCAGCGCAGAACAGAACGCAGATACGCAGTATTTT
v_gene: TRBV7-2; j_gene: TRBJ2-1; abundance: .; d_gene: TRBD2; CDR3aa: CASSLPGTSGRNEQFF; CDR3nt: TGTGCCAGCAGCTTACCGGGAACTAGCGGCCGGAATGAGCAGTTCTTC
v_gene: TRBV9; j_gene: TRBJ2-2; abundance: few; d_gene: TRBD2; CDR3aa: CASSIGTSASNTGELFF; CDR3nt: TGTGCCAGCAGCATTGGGACTAGCGCATCGAACACCGGGGAGCTGTTTTTT
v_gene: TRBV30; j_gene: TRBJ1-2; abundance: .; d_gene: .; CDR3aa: CAWSTKQVQVYGYTF; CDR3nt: TGTGCCTGGAGCACGAAACAGGTCCAAGTCTATGGCTACACCTTC
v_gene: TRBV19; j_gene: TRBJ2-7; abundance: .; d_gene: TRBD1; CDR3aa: CASSPDRGQGFYEQYF; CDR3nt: TGTGCCAGTAGTCCGGACAGGGGACAGGGGTTCTACGAGCAGTACTTC
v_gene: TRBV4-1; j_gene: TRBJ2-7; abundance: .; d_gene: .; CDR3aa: CASSPLGGLVQYF; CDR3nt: TGCGCCAGCAGCCCCCTAGGAGGGTTGGTGCAGTACTTC
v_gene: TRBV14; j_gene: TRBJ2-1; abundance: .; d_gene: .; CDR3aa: CASSQGPIRGEQFF; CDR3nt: TGTGCCAGCAGCCAAGGGCCGATACGGGGGGAGCAGTTCTTC
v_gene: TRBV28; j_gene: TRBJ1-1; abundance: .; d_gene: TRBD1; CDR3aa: CASSLWTGRGPEAFF; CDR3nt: TGTGCCAGCAGTCTCTGGACAGGGAGAGGTCCTGAAGCTTTCTTT
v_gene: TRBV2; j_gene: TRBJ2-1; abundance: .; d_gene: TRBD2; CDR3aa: CASSGSGRALNEQFF; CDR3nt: TGTGCCAGCAGTGGCAGCGGGAGGGCCCTCAATGAGCAGTTCTTC
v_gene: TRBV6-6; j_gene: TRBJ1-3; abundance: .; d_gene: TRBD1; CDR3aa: CASSRNDRASGNTIYF; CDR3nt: TGTGCCAGCAGTAGAAATGACAGGGCGTCTGGAAACACCATATATTTT
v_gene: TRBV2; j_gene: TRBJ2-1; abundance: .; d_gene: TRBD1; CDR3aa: CASSLTRDRGTNEQFF; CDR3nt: TGTGCCAGCAGTCTTACCCGGGACAGGGGTACCAATGAGCAGTTCTTC
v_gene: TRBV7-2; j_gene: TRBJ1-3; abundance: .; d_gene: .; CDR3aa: CASSFPGTTGTSGNTIYF; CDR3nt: TGTGCCAGCAGCTTCCCCGGCACGACAGGAACCTCTGGAAACACCATATATTTT
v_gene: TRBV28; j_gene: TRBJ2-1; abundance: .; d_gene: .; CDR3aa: CASSFARVEQFF; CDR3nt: TGTGCCAGCAGTTTCGCCAGGGTTGAGCAGTTCTTC
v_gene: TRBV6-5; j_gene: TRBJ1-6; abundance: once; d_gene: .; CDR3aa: CASSPRQNNSPLHF; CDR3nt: TGTGCCAGCAGTCCCCGCCAGAATAATTCACCCCTCCACTTT
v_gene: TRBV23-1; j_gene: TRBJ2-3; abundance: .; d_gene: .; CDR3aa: CASSQASPLRGDTQYF; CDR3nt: TGCGCCAGCAGTCAAGCTAGCCCTCTAAGGGGGGATACGCAGTATTTT
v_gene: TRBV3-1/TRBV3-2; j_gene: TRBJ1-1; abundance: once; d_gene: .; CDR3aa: CASSQPRGMNTEAFF; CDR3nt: TGTGCCAGCAGCCAACCCAGGGGTATGAACACTGAAGCTTTCTTT
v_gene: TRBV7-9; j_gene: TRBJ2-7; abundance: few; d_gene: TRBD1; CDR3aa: CASSSHRDSAYEQYF; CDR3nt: TGTGCCAGCAGCTCCCACCGGGACAGTGCCTACGAGCAGTACTTC
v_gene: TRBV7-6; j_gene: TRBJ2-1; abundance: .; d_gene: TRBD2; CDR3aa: CASSSSGNDNEQFF; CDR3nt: TGTGCCAGCAGCTCTAGCGGTAACGACAATGAGCAGTTCTTC
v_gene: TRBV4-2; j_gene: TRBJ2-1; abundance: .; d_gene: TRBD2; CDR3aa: CASSQGPLAGGSSYNEQFF; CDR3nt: TGTGCCAGCAGCCAAGGTCCCCTAGCGGGAGGAAGCTCCTACAATGAGCAGTTCTTC
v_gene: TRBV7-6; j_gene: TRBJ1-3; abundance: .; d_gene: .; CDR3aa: CASSSRSGGEGNTIYF; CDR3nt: TGTGCCAGCAGCTCACGGAGCGGAGGCGAAGGAAACACCATATATTTT
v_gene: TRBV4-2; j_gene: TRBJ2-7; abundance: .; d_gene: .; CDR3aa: CASSQETATPYEQYF; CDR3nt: TGTGCCAGCAGCCAAGAAACAGCCACGCCCTACGAGCAGTACTTC
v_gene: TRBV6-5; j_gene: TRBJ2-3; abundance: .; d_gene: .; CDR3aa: CASKGLLTDTQYF; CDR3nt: TGTGCCAGCAAGGGACTGCTCACAGATACGCAGTATTTT
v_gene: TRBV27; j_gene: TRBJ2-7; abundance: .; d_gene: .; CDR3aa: CASSLSRGPYEQYF; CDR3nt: TGTGCCAGCAGTTTGTCCAGGGGACCTTACGAGCAGTACTTC
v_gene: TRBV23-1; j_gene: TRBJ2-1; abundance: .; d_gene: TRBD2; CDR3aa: CASSQSGTGDLASGRAVFPNEQFF; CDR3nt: TGCGCCAGCAGTCAATCTGGGACAGGGGACTTGGCTAGCGGGAGGGCCGTATTCCCCAATGAGCAGTTCTTC
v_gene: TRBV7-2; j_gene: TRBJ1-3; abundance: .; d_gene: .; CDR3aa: CASSTSGSNTIYF; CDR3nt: TGTGCCAGCAGCACATCAGGGTCGAACACCATATATTTT
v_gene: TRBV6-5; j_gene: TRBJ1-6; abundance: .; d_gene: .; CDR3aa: CASRRTENSPLHF; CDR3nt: TGTGCCAGCCGTAGGACTGAGAATTCACCCCTCCACTTT
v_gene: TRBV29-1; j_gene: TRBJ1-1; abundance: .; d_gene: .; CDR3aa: CSATVGGRNTEAFF; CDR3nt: TGCAGCGCCACGGTGGGGGGAAGGAACACTGAAGCTTTCTTT
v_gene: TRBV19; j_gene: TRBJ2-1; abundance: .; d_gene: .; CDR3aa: CASSIGWGGSSYNEQFF; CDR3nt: TGTGCCAGTAGTATAGGGTGGGGCGGCAGCTCCTACAATGAGCAGTTCTTC
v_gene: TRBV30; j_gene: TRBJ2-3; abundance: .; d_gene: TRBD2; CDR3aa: CAWSVLGLAGSTDTQYF; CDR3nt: TGTGCCTGGAGTGTACTGGGTCTAGCGGGAAGCACAGATACGCAGTATTTT